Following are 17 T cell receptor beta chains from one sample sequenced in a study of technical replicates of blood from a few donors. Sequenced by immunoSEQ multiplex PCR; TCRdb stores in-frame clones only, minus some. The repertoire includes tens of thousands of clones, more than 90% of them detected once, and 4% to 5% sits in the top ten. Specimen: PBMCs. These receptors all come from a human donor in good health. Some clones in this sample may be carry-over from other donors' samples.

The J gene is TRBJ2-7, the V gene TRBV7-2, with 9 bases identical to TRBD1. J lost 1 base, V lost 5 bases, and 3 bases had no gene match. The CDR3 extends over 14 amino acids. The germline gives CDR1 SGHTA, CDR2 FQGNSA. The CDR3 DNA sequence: TGTGCCAGCAGCGCACAGGGGGCGTCCTACGAGCAGTACTTC. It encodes CASSAQGASYEQYF.

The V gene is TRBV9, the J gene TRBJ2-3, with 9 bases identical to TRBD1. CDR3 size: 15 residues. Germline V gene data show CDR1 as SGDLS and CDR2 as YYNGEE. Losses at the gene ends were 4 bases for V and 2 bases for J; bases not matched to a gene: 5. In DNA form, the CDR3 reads TGTGCCAGCAGCAGCCGACAGGGGGTCACAGATACGCAGTATTTT. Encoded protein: CASSSRQGVTDTQYF.

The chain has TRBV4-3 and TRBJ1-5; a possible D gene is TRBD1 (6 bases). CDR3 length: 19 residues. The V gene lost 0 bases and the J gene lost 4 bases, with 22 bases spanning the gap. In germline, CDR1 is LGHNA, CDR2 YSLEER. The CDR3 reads CASSQDRDRLPWGNQPQHF. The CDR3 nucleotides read TGCGCCAGCAGCCAAGATAGAGACAGGCTCCCATGGGGAAATCAGCCCCAGCATTTT.

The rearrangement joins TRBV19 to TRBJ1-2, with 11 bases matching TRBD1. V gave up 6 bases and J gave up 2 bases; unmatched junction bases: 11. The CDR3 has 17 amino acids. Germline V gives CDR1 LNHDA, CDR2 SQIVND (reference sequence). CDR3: CASSEDRGQSENYGYTF. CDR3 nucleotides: TGTGCCAGTAGCGAGGACAGGGGGCAGTCTGAGAACTATGGCTACACCTTC.

The CDR3 DNA is TGTGCCAGCAGTTACTCGGAGGGGGCAGCTGAAGCTTTCTTT. It specifies CASSYSEGAAEAFF. This chain joins TRBV6-5 and TRBJ1-1; 7 bases match TRBD1. The length of the CDR3 is 14 residues. The germline gives CDR1 MNHEY, CDR2 SVGAGI. J lost 6 bases, V lost 0 bases, and 4 bases had no gene match.

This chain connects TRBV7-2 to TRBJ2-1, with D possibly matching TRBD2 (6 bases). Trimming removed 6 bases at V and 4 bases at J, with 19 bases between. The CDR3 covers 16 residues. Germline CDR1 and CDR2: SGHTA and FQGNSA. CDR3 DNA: TGTGCCAGCAGTCCCCAAATAGCGGCCCTTTACAATGAGCAGTTCTTC. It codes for CASSPQIAALYNEQFF.

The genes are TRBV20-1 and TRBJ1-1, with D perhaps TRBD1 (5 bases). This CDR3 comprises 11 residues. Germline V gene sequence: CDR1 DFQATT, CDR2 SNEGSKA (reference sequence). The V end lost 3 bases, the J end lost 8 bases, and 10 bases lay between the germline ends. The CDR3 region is CSASETAEAFF. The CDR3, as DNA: TGCAGTGCTAGCGAGACAGCCGAAGCTTTCTTT.

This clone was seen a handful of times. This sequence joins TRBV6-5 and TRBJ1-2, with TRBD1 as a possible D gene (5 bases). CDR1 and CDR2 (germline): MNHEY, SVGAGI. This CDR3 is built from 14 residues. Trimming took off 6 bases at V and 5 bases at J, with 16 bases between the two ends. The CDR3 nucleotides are TGTGCCAGCAGAACTGCGGGACTTCGGTATGGCTACACCTTC. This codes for CASRTAGLRYGYTF.

The CDR3 region is CASSKDATSGVARWNEQFF. The DNA of the CDR3 is TGTGCCAGCAGCAAAGATGCGACTAGCGGAGTCGCCCGGTGGAATGAGCAGTTCTTC. V gene TRBV21-1 combines with J gene TRBJ2-1; the listed D gene, TRBD2, was not tested against the DNA. TRBV21-1 is termed a pseudogene. The CDR3 covers 19 residues.

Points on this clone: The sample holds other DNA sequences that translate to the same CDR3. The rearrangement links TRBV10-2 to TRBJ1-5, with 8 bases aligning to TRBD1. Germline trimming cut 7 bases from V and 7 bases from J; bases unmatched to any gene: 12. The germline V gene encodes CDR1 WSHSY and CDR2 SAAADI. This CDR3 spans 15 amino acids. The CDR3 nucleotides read TGCGCCAGCATTGTAGGAGGACAGGGTGGGCAGCCCCAGCATTTT. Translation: CASIVGGQGGQPQHF.

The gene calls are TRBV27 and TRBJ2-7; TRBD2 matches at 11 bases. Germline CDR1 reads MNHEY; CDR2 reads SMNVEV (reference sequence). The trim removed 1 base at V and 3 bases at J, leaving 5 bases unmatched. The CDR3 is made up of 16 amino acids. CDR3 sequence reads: CASSLWGTSGNYEQYF. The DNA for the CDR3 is TGTGCCAGCAGTTTATGGGGGACTAGCGGTAACTACGAGCAGTACTTC.

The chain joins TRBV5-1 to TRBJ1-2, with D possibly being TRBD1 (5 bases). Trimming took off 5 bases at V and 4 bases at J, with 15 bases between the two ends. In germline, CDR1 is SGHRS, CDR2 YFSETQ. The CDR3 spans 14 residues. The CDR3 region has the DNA TGCGCCAGCAGAACGGGGGAAACAGTCTATGGCTACACCTTC. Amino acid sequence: CASRTGETVYGYTF.

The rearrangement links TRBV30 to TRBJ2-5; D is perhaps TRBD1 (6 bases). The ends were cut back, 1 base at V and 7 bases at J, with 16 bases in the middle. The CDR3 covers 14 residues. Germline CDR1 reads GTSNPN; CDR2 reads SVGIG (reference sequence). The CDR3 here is CAWSGVGARGTQYF. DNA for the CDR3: TGTGCCTGGAGTGGGGTGGGGGCTCGGGGGACCCAGTACTTC.

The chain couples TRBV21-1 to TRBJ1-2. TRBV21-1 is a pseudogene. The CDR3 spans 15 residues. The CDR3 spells CASSPRTGNNYGYTF. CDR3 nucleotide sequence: TGTGCCAGCAGCCCCCGGACGGGGAATAACTATGGCTACACCTTC.

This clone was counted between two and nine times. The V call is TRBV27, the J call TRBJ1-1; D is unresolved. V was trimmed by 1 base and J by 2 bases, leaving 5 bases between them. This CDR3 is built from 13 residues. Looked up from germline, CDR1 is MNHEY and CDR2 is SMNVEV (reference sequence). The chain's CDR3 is CASSLLVNTEAFF. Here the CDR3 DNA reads TGTGCCAGCAGTTTATTAGTCAACACTGAAGCTTTCTTT.

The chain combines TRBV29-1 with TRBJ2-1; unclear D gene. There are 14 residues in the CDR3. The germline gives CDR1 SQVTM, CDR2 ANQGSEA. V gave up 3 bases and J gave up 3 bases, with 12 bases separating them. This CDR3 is CSVEPEEDYNEQFF. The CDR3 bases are TGCAGCGTTGAGCCCGAAGAGGACTACAATGAGCAGTTCTTC.

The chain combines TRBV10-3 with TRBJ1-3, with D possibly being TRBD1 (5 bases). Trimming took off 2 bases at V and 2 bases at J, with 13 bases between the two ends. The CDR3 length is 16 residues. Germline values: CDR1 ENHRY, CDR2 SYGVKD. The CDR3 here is CAISERGRTTGNTIYF. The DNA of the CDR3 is TGTGCCATCAGTGAGAGAGGACGGACAACTGGAAACACCATATATTTT.